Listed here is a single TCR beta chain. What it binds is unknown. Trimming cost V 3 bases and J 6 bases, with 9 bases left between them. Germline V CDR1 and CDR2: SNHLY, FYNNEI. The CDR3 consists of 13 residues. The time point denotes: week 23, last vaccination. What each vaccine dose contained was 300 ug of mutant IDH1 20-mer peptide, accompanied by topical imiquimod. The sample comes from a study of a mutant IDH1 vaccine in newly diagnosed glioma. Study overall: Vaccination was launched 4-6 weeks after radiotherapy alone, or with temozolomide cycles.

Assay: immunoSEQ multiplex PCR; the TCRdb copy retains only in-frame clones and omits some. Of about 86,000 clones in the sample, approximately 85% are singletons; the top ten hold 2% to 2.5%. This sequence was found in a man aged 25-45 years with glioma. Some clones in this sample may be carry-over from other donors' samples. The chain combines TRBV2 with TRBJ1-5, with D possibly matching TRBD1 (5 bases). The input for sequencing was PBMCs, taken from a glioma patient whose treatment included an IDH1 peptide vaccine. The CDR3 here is CASSDRDRQPQHF. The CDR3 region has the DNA TGTGCCAGCAGTGACAGGGACCGTCAGCCCCAGCATTTT. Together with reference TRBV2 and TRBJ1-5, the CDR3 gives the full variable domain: EPEVTQTPSHQVTQMGQEVILRCVPISNHLYFYWYRQILGQKVEFLVSFYNNEISEKSEIFDDQFSVERPDGSNFTLKIRSTKLEDSAMYFCASSDRDRQPQHFGDGTRLSIL.